The clone carrying this T cell receptor (beta chain) was seen only a few times. This specimen belongs to a study of beta chain features in type 1 diabetes. All of the isolated RNA was reverse transcribed, so expressed TCRB transcripts were sequenced. Sequencing used immunoSEQ multiplex PCR; TCRdb keeps in-frame clones, though not all of them. The sample records roughly 450,000 clones, 14% being singletons. The CDR3 is made up of 15 amino acids. CDR1 and CDR2 (germline): SGHRS, YFSETQ. The V gene end was trimmed by 5 bases and the J gene end by 8 bases; junction bases not matched to a gene: 8. Researchers reported sorting CD4+ naive, central memory, regulatory and stem cell-like memory cells via CD45RO/CCR7/CD25/CD127/CD95/CD27.

Sequencing was performed on naive CD4+ T cells from blood. The chain links TRBV5-1 to TRBJ2-1; 12 positions match TRBD2. The sequence derives from a man younger than 45 in good health. The chain's CDR3 is CASSSLAGGPDEQFF. In DNA form, the CDR3 reads TGCGCCAGCAGTTCCCTAGCGGGAGGGCCCGATGAGCAGTTCTTC.